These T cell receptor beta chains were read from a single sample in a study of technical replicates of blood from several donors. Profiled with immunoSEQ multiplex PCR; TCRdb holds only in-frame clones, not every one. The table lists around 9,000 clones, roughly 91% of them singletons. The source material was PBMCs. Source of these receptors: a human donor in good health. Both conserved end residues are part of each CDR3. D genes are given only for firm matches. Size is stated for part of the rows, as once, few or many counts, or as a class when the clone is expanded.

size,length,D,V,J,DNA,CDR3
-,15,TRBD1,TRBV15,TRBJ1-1,TGTGCCACCGGGACAGGGGATGGGGTGAACACTGAAGCTTTCTTT,CATGTGDGVNTEAFF
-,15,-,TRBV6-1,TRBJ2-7,TGTGCCAGCAGTGAAGCGCTACAGGGAGTCTACGAGCAGTACTTC,CASSEALQGVYEQYF
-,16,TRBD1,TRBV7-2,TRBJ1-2,TGTGCCAGCAGCCCCCGGGCAGGGGGCTTTAACTATGGCTACACCTTC,CASSPRAGGFNYGYTF
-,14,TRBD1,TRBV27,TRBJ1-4,TGTGCCAGCAGAAGGGGGCAGATTAATGAAAAACTGTTTTTT,CASRRGQINEKLFF
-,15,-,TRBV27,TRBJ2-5,TGTGCCAGCAGCCCCCTAGTCGTTACCCTGGAGACCCAGTACTTC,CASSPLVVTLETQYF
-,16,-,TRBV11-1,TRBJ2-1,TGTGCCAGCAGCTTAGCCGGGACTGGAATAAACAATGAGCAGTTCTTC,CASSLAGTGINNEQFF
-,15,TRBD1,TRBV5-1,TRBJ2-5,TGCGCCAGCAGCTTATCAGGGGGCGGCCAAGAGACCCAGTACTTC,CASSLSGGGQETQYF
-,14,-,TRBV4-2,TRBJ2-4,TGTGCCAGCAGCCAAGTCGAAGGGGAAAACATTCAGTACTTC,CASSQVEGENIQYF
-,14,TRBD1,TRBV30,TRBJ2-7,TGTGCCTGGAGTACCGGGACAGGCAACTACGAGCAGTACTTC,CAWSTGTGNYEQYF
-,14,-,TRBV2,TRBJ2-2,TGTGCCAGCAGTGAACGTCTAGCTGGCGGGGAGCTGTTTTTT,CASSERLAGGELFF
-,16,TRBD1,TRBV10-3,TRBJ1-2,TGTGCCATCAGTGACCCCACAGGGGGATCCTACTATGGCTACACCTTC,CAISDPTGGSYYGYTF
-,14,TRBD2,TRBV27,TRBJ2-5,TGTGCCAGCAGTTTAGGGACTAGCAAAGAGACCCAGTACTTC,CASSLGTSKETQYF
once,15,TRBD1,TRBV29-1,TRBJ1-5,TGCAGCGTTTCACAGGGGGCCGGGAGCAATCAGCCCCAGCATTTT,CSVSQGAGSNQPQHF
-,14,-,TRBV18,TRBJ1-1,TGTGCCAGCTCACCACCGGGGGGGAACACTGAAGCTTTCTTT,CASSPPGGNTEAFF
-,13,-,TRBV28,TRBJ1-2,TGTGCCAGCAGCCCGGGCGGAGGCTATGGCTACACCTTC,CASSPGGGYGYTF
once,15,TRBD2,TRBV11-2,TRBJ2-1,TGTGCCAGCAGCTCCAAAGCGGGAGTAAACAATGAGCAGTTCTTC,CASSSKAGVNNEQFF
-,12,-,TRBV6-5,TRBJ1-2,TGTGCCAGCAGCGACAGGTTCTATGGCTACACCTTC,CASSDRFYGYTF
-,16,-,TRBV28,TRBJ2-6,TGTGCCAGCAACGGGGAGCCCGATGGTGGGGCCAACGTCCTGACTTTC,CASNGEPDGGANVLTF
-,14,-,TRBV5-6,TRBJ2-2,TGTGCCAGCAGCCCCCCGTCGAACACCGGGGAGCTGTTTTTT,CASSPPSNTGELFF
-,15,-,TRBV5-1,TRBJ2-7,TGCGCCAGCAGCTATCGCCAGGGTTCTGGGTACGAGCAGTACTTC,CASSYRQGSGYEQYF
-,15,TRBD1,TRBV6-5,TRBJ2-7,TGTGCCAGCAGTTATGGACAGGTTCCCCCCTACGAGCAGTACTTC,CASSYGQVPPYEQYF
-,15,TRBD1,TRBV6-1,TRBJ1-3,TGTGCCAGCAGTGAAAGGGGGCAGGCTGGAAACACCATATATTTT,CASSERGQAGNTIYF
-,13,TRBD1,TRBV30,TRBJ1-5,TGTGCCTGGAGTGGGACAGGGAATCAGCCCCAGCATTTT,CAWSGTGNQPQHF
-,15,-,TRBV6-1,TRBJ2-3,TGTGCCAGCATCCCGGGGGACGGTAGCACAGATACGCAGTATTTT,CASIPGDGSTDTQYF
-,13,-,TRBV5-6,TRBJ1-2,TGTGCCAGCAGCTTGGGTGGGGCAGATGGCTACACCTTC,CASSLGGADGYTF
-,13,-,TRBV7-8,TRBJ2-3,TGTGCCAGCAGCTTCACAGGGTCAGATACGCAGTATTTT,CASSFTGSDTQYF
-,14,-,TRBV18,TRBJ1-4,TGTGCCAGCTCACCTCAAGGGGCGGACGAAAAACTGTTTTTT,CASSPQGADEKLFF
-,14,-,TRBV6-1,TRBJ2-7,TGTGCCAGCCGAGTCATGACAGAAAACTACGAGCAGTACTTC,CASRVMTENYEQYF
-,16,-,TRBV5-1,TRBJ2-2,TGCGCCAGCAGCTTGGTCCCGAGTAGTAGCACCGGGGAGCTGTTTTTT,CASSLVPSSSTGELFF
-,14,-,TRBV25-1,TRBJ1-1,TGTGCCAGCAGCCTGCTTGGGCAGACATCTGAAGCTTTCTTT,CASSLLGQTSEAFF
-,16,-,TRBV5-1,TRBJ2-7,TGCGCCAGCAGCCCGGGATCTCGGGGGGCTGTGTCCGAGCAGTACTTC,CASSPGSRGAVSEQYF
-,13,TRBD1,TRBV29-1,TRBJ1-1,TGCAGCGTTGAAACAGGGGCGAACACTGAAGCTTTCTTT,CSVETGANTEAFF
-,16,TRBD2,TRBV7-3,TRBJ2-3,TGTGCCAGCAGCCGGACTAGCGGGACTAGCACAGATACGCAGTATTTT,CASSRTSGTSTDTQYF
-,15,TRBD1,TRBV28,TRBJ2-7,TGTGCCAGCAGTTTAAATTGGCAGGGGGCCTACGAGCAGTACTTC,CASSLNWQGAYEQYF
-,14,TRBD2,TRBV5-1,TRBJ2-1,TGCGCCAGCGGCGGGAGGTCTGAGGGCAATGAGCAGTTCTTC,CASGGRSEGNEQFF
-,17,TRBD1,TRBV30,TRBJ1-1,TGTGCCTGGAGTGGTCAACAGGGGGCCTGGGTGAACACTGAAGCTTTCTTT,CAWSGQQGAWVNTEAFF
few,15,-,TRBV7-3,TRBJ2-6,TGTGCCAGCAGCTTGGGAGCTTCTGGGGCCAACGTCCTGACTTTC,CASSLGASGANVLTF
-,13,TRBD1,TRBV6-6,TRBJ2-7,TGTGCCAGCAGTTTAGGGCAGGGGGCCGAGCAGTACTTC,CASSLGQGAEQYF
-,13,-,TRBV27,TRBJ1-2,TGTGCCAGCAGGCAGACAGCTAACTATGGCTACACCTTC,CASRQTANYGYTF
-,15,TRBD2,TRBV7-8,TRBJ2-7,TGTGCCAGCAGCTTAGGTCTAGCGGACTCCTACGAGCAGTACTTC,CASSLGLADSYEQYF
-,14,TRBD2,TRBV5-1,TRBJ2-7,TGCGCCAGCAGCCCTAATAGCGGGCCCTACGAGCAGTACTTC,CASSPNSGPYEQYF
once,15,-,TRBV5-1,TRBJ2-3,TGCGCCAGCAGGAAAGTTGGATTCAGGACAGATACGCAGTATTTT,CASRKVGFRTDTQYF